A single sample gave rise to the 20 T cell receptor beta chains below, sequenced in a study of CD8 T cells in Susac syndrome. The authors reverse transcribed about 0.5 to 1 ug RNA with random hexamers. MiXCR, applied by TCRdb to the immunoSEQ multiplex PCR reads, yields one record per CDR3 protein. The sample lists about 140,000 distinct CDR3 sequences, just under 95% occurring once. The sequenced sample consisted of CD4+ T cells from PBMCs. These receptors were taken from a human donor with Susac syndrome.

The chain couples TRBV30 to TRBJ2-3; TRBD2 matches at 8 bases. The CDR3 contains 17 residues. The ends lost 0 bases at V and 2 bases at J; junction bases unmatched: 10. CDR1 and CDR2 (germline): GTSNPN, SVGIG (reference sequence). In nucleotides, the CDR3 is TGTGCCTGGAGTGTAAGGCTCCTAGCGGGTCACACAGATACGCAGTATTTT. It is translated as CAWSVRLLAGHTDTQYF.

The rearrangement joins TRBV29-1 to TRBJ2-3, with TRBD1 matching over 9 bases. Germline V lookup: CDR1 SQVTM, CDR2 ANQGSEA. Trimming took 7 bases from V and 1 from J; bases not matched to a gene: 3. CDR3 length: 13 residues. The CDR3 spells CSADRGGTDTQYF. CDR3 coding DNA: TGCAGCGCAGACAGGGGGGGCACAGATACGCAGTATTTT.

This clonotype occurred a few times. This rearrangement joins TRBV6-1 to TRBJ2-1, with 7 nucleotides matching TRBD2. The CDR3 covers 14 residues. Trimming took 6 bases from V and 9 from J; bases not matched to a gene: 11. Germline values: CDR1 MNHNS, CDR2 SASEGT. CDR3 nucleotide sequence: TGTGCCAGCAGACCGGGGGGTTCGGGCAGTGAGCAGTTCTTC. As protein: CASRPGGSGSEQFF.

The chain joins TRBV12-3 or TRBV12-4 to TRBJ1-5; maybe TRBD1 (6 bases). V dropped 6 bases and J dropped 5 bases, with 11 bases sitting between them. This CDR3 is 13 amino acids long. The CDR3 DNA follows: TGTGCCAGCAGACGGAACAGGGATCAGCCCCAGCATTTT. It yields the protein CASRRNRDQPQHF.

The chain carries TRBV24-1 and TRBJ1-5; 9 positions match TRBD1. Germline loops: CDR1 KGHDR, CDR2 SFDVKD. With V trimmed by 4 bases and J by 6 bases, 9 bases remained unmatched. This CDR3 has 16 amino acids. CDR3 bases: TGTGCCACCAGTGACCCTCGACAGGGGGACGCTCAGCCCCAGCATTTT. Translated, it gives CATSDPRQGDAQPQHF.

The rearrangement joins TRBV13 to TRBJ2-1, with D unresolved. Between the trimmed V and J ends, which lost 5 bases and 8 bases, there was a span of 10 bases. In germline, CDR1 is PRHDT, CDR2 FYEKMQ (reference sequence). The CDR3 length is 12 residues. DNA of the CDR3: TGTGCCAGCAGCCACTATGAACATGAGCAGTTCTTC. It yields the protein CASSHYEHEQFF.

The gene calls are TRBV5-1 and TRBJ1-2; 7 positions match TRBD1. Germline V gene lookup returns CDR1 SGHRS and CDR2 YFSETQ. The V and J ends lost 2 bases and 8 bases, in that order; junction bases with no gene match: 9. CDR3 length equals 14 residues. The CDR3 sequence is CASSFATGQSGYTF. For the CDR3, the DNA is TGCGCCAGCAGCTTCGCGACAGGGCAATCGGGCTACACCTTC.

The CDR3 bases are TGTGCCAGCAGTGCCCCGGGACAGGGGGATAGCAATCAGCCCCAGCATTTT. This codes for CASSAPGQGDSNQPQHF. This chain joins TRBV25-1 and TRBJ1-5; 11 bases are shared with TRBD1. V lost 4 bases to trimming and J lost 0 bases; unmatched junction nucleotides: 5. Germline CDR1 reads MGHDK; CDR2 reads SYGVNS. This CDR3 has 17 residues.

The V gene is TRBV12-3 or TRBV12-4, the J gene TRBJ1-1; TRBD1 matches at 8 bases. This CDR3 is 15 amino acids long. The trim removed 6 bases at V and 1 base at J, leaving 7 bases unmatched. The CDR3 sequence: CASSRRTGRNTEAFF. The CDR3 DNA is TGTGCCAGCAGCAGAAGGACAGGGAGGAACACTGAAGCTTTCTTT.

This chain connects TRBV5-1 to TRBJ2-1; D unresolved. There are 14 residues in the CDR3. Germline values: CDR1 SGHRS, CDR2 YFSETQ. Trimming stripped 0 bases from V and 5 bases from J, with 9 bases between. The DNA for the CDR3 is TGCGCCAGCAGCTTGGACCGAGATAACAATGAGCAGTTCTTC. This translates into CASSLDRDNNEQFF.

The chain carries TRBV7-2 and TRBJ2-3; tentative D call: TRBD1 (6 bases). V was trimmed by 4 bases and J by 1 base, leaving 15 bases between them. CDR3 length: 16 residues. CDR1 and CDR2 (germline): SGHTA, FQGNSA. The CDR3 is CASSYTGWVGTDTQYF. The CDR3, as DNA: TGTGCCAGCAGCTACACAGGGTGGGTAGGCACAGATACGCAGTATTTT.

The CDR3 DNA follows: TGTGCCTGGAGCCCCCGGGGGCCCCAGCCCCAGCATTTT. Translated: CAWSPRGPQPQHF. The chain joins TRBV30 to TRBJ1-5; possible D gene TRBD1, 6 bases. Germline V gene sequence: CDR1 GTSNPN, CDR2 SVGIG (reference sequence). This CDR3 is built from 13 residues. With 3 bases removed from V and 7 bases from J, the gap between germline ends came to 13 bases.

This clonotype appeared a single time. This sequence joins TRBV30 and TRBJ1-6; TRBD1 matches 7 bases. The V gene's germline CDR1 is GTSNPN and CDR2 SVGIG (reference sequence). The CDR3 spans 13 residues. V lost 7 bases, J lost 7 bases, and 7 bases stayed unmatched. The CDR3 DNA follows: TGTGCCTCACGGGGACAGAGCAATTCACCCCTCCACTTT. Protein sequence: CASRGQSNSPLHF.

The chain uses TRBV12-3 or TRBV12-4 and TRBJ1-6; D is unclear. CDR3 length equals 15 residues. V lost 4 bases and J lost 9, with 16 bases in between. CDR3 nucleotide sequence: TGTGCCAGCAGTTCATCTCAACAGAGCGGTTCACCCCTCCACTTT. It encodes CASSSSQQSGSPLHF.

The chain recombines TRBV9 with TRBJ2-1; TRBD2 matches at 10 bases. The germline V gene encodes CDR1 SGDLS and CDR2 YYNGEE. The CDR3 consists of 14 residues. The V segment lost 7 bases and the J segment 3 bases; nucleotides outside the gene matches: 4. CDR3 sequence reads: CASVGTSVYNEQFF. Written as DNA, the CDR3 is TGTGCCAGCGTTGGGACTAGCGTCTACAATGAGCAGTTCTTC.

Written as DNA, the CDR3 is TGTGCCAGCAGCTGGGACAGGGGTACGAGGTCTGAAGCTTTCTTT. This encodes CASSWDRGTRSEAFF. The chain uses TRBV7-9 and TRBJ1-1; 10 nucleotides line up with TRBD1. Germline V gene data show CDR1 as SEHNR and CDR2 as FQNEAQ (reference sequence). CDR3 length: 15 amino acids. V gave up 4 bases and J gave up 6 bases; unmatched junction bases: 8.

J is TRBJ1-2 and V is TRBV7-2; weak D call: TRBD1 (5 bases). V was pared by 6 bases and J by 4 bases, with 12 bases between. The CDR3 loop spans 13 amino acids. CDR1 and CDR2 (germline): SGHTA, FQGNSA. The CDR3, as DNA: TGTGCCAGCAGTTCAAGACAGCCCTATGGCTACACCTTC. It specifies CASSSRQPYGYTF.

The CDR3 DNA follows: TGCAGTGCTAGACGGGGACTAGCGGGAGACAATGAGCAGTTCTTC. It codes for CSARRGLAGDNEQFF. This chain uses TRBV20-1 with TRBJ2-1; 14 nucleotides agree with TRBD2. This CDR3 spans 15 amino acids. The V gene end was trimmed by 2 bases and the J gene end by 5 bases; junction bases not matched to a gene: 2. Germline V gives CDR1 DFQATT, CDR2 SNEGSKA (reference sequence).

The chain links TRBV29-1 to TRBJ1-4, with D perhaps TRBD1 (6 bases). Germline CDR1 and CDR2: SQVTM and ANQGSEA. Trimming took 7 bases from V and 3 from J, leaving 24 bases between them. This CDR3 spans 17 amino acids. DNA of the CDR3: TGCAGCGCCCTAACCCCACAGGGTTATACGGCTAATGAAAAACTGTTTTTT. Its translation: CSALTPQGYTANEKLFF.

The rearrangement joins TRBV4-2 to TRBJ2-5, with 9 nucleotides matching TRBD2. J was trimmed by 0 bases and V by 0 bases; bases with no gene match: 11. This CDR3 is built from 19 residues. In germline, CDR1 is LGHNA, CDR2 YNFKEQ. CDR3 protein: CASSQDPYSGGGDQETQYF. The CDR3 DNA is TGTGCCAGCAGCCAAGATCCCTATTCCGGCGGGGGGGACCAAGAGACCCAGTACTTC.